These 7 T cell receptor beta chains share one sample of origin, sequenced in a study of T cell repertoires in cytomegalovirus infection. TCRdb independently ran MiXCR on the reads; one entry per CDR3 protein. Among about 920,000 distinct CDR3 sequences, roughly 30% were seen once, and the ten largest hold roughly an eighth. The antigens these receptors bind are not known. The specimen was cultured CD8+ T cells from PBMCs, collected from culture after CMV antigen stimulation. These receptors all come from a human donor in good health (CMV status not recorded). Some clones in this sample may be carry-over from other donors' samples.

The chain has TRBV7-6 and TRBJ2-5, with 7 positions matching TRBD2. Germline lookup yields CDR1 SGHVS and CDR2 FNYEAQ. The CDR3 runs to 16 residues. V gave up 3 bases and J gave up 0 bases; unmatched junction bases: 7. CDR3 in amino acids: CASSLGERGHQETQYF. The CDR3 region has the DNA TGTGCCAGCAGCTTGGGGGAGCGGGGCCACCAAGAGACCCAGTACTTC.

A few counts support this clonotype. The gene calls are TRBV27 and TRBJ1-5; weak D call: TRBD1 (5 bases). The length of the CDR3 is 14 residues. Trimming left V 0 bases short and J 15 bases short, with 18 bases between. Germline CDR1 and CDR2: MNHEY and SMNVEV (reference sequence). The CDR3 DNA sequence: TGTGCCAGCAGTTTATCCGCAGGGCCTACAGAACCGCATTTT. It codes for CASSLSAGPTEPHF.

This clonotype came up many times. The chain recombines TRBV7-6 with TRBJ1-4; tentative D call: TRBD1 (5 bases). The germline gives CDR1 SGHVS, CDR2 FNYEAQ. Trimming took 3 bases from V and 5 from J, leaving 19 bases between them. CDR3 length: 17 residues. CDR3 DNA: TGTGCCAGCAGCTTCGGGGGAAACAGATTCCCCAATGAAAAACTGTTTTTT. It yields the protein CASSFGGNRFPNEKLFF. The variable domain in full, completed from reference TRBV7-6 and TRBJ1-4, reads GAGVSQSPRYKVTKRGQDVALRCDPISGHVSLYWYRQALGQGPEFLTYFNYEAQQDKSGLPNDRFSAERPEGSISTLTIQRTEQRDSAMYRCASSFGGNRFPNEKLFFGSGTQLSVL.

This clonotype was recorded at least ten times. The rearrangement uses TRBV6-5 and TRBJ1-1; a possible D gene is TRBD1 (6 bases). The V gene's germline CDR1 is MNHEY and CDR2 SVGAGI. The CDR3 length is 14 residues. Deletions cut 0 bases from V and 4 bases from J, with 9 bases between. This CDR3 reads CASSYSQGSTEAFF. CDR3 bases: TGTGCCAGCAGTTACTCGCAGGGGAGCACTGAAGCTTTCTTT.

The V call is TRBV6-1, the J call TRBJ2-3; 8 nucleotides agree with TRBD2. After removal of 2 bases from V and 1 base from J, the junction contained 2 bases not matched to a gene. Germline CDR1 MNHNS, CDR2 SASEGT. The CDR3 covers 15 residues. CDR3 nucleotide sequence: TGTGCCAGCAGTGAAAAACTAGCGGGCACAGATACGCAGTATTTT. It encodes CASSEKLAGTDTQYF.

V is TRBV9 and J is TRBJ2-1; D call uncertain. Trimming removed 1 base at V and 0 bases at J, with 11 bases between. The germline V gene has CDR1 SGDLS and CDR2 YYNGEE. The CDR3 totals 16 residues. The DNA of the CDR3 is TGTGCCAGCAGCGTAAGAACGGGTAGCTCCTACAATGAGCAGTTCTTC. Translated: CASSVRTGSSYNEQFF.

There are a few counts of this clonotype. The chain uses TRBV7-8 and TRBJ2-7; D remains unclear. Trimming took 1 base from V and 5 from J, leaving 15 bases between them. The CDR3 runs to 15 residues. Germline loops: CDR1 SGHVS, CDR2 FQNEAQ. CDR3 loop: CASSLEVVNLDEQYF. CDR3 bases: TGTGCCAGCAGCTTAGAAGTCGTTAACTTGGACGAGCAGTACTTC.